The present entry profiles one T cell receptor beta chain with its context. Its matching antigen is unknown. This entry belongs to a study of T-cell reconstitution after alpha-beta-depleted transplantation in children. The TCRbeta library was prepared with unique molecular identifiers. TCRdb used MiXCR to reprocess the PCR reads, holding one entry per CDR3 protein. The sample lists about 110,000 distinct CDR3 sequences, approximately 6% occurring once. Study-wide results and limits: Alpha-beta T cells present about two months after transplant were reported to originate from several hundred expanded graft clones. After transplant, high TCRbeta diversity at day 60 in some patients arose from surviving recipient T cells and thymic progenitors. The authors attributed T-cell counts and diversity one year after transplant mostly to newly produced T cells.

J gave up 7 bases and V 4 bases, and 9 bases lay outside the gene matches. The CDR3 length is 16 residues. The germline gives CDR1 SEHNR, CDR2 FQNEAQ (reference sequence). The TCR was taken from a male patient aged 2-9 years who had a stem cell transplant for acute lymphoblastic leukemia, so the T cells may come from the graft donor. The sequences come from PBMCs, mostly from graft donor cells, collected 360 days after TCRalphabeta/CD19-depleted stem cell transplant. This rearrangement joins TRBV7-9 to TRBJ1-5, with TRBD1 matching over 11 bases. The DNA for the CDR3 is TGTGCCAGCAGCTCATCCGGACAGGGGGCAGAGCAGCCCCAGCATTTT. Protein product: CASSSSGQGAEQPQHF.